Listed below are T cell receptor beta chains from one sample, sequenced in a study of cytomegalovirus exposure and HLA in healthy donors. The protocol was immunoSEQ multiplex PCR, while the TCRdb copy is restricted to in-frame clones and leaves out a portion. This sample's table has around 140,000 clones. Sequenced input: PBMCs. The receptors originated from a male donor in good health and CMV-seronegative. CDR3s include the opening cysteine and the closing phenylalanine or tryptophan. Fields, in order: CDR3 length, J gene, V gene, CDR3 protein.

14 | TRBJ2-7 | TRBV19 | CASSNPSGRYEQYF
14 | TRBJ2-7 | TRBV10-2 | CASSTGGVPYEQYF
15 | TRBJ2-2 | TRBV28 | CASSLEGLNTGELFF
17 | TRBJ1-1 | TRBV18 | CASSREDMVLGNTEDFF
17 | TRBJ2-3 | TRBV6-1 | CASSESNSGRAYVTQYF
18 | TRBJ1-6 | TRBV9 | CASSVQPNRGSYNSPLHF
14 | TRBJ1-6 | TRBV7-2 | CASSPLPSVSPLHF
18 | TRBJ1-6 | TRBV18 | CASSPLLTGGQGNSPLHF
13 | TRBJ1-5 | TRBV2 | CASSPGGLQPQHF
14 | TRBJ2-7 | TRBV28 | CASSLWSGQYEQYF
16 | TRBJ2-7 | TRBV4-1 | CASSHPGTPATYEQYF
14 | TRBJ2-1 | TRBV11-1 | CASSLGTSVDEQFF
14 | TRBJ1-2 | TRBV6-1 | CASRATGGVDGYTF
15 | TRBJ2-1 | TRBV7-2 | CASSSGPSSYNEQFF
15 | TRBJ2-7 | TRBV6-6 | CASSYSQDRGGEQYF
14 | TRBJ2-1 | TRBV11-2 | CASSSYGRDNEQFF
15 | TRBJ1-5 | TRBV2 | CASSVRPSQIQPQHF
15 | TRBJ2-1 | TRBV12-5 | CASGPRVSGTNEQFF
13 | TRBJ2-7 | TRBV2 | CASSGSRGGEQYF
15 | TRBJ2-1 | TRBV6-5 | CASSLGQSSYNEQFF
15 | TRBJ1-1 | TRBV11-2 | CASSLERGGRTEAFF
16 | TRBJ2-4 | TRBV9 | CASSSSGAGHQNIQYF
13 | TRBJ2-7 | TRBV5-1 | CASSLAPVREQYF
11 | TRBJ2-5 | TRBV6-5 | CASSYQETQYF
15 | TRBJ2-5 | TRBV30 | CAGSGIPGRGETQYF
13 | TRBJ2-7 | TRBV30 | CAWSQGVSYEQYF
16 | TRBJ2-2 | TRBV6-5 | CASSYSQGLNTGELFF
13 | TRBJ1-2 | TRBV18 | CASSLQGIYGYTF
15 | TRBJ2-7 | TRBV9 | CASSVGTGNSYEQYF
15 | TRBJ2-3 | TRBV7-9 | CASTNSGSWTDTQYF
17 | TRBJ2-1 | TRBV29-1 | CSVELGSAHRPYNEQFF
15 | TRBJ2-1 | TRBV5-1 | CASSGTSGRRIEQFF
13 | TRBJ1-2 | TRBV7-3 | CASSFRVLYGYTF
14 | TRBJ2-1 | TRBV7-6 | CASSRGGGTSEQFF
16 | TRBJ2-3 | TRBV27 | CASSRLQGPGTDTQYF
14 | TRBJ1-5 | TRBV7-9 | CASSSDRVGQPQHF
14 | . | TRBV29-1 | CSVEFGQGPDEQYF
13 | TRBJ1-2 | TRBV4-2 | CASSQEGRDGYTF
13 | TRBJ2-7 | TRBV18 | CASSRTGIYEQYF
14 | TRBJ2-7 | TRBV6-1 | CASRPTINAYEQYF
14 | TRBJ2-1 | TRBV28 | CASSLGGSYNEQFF
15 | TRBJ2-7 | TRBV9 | CASSVDSGVSYEQYF
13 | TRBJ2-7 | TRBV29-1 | CSVWDSLTYEQYF
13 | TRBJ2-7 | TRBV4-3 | CASSQVISYEQYF
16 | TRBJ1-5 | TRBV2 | CASTRDRTYSNQPQHF
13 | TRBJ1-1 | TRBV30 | CAWREQGNTEAFF
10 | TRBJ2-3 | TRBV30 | CAWGADTQYF
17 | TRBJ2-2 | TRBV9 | CASSPLAGGPGTGELFF
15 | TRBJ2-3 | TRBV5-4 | CASSTAGLTTDTQYF
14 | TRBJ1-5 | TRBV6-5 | CACQALNSNQPQHF